This T cell receptor beta chain is from a study of blood T cells in healthy people across ages. Study-level findings and limits: Aged donors had fewer naive CD4+ cells and lower diversity than long-lived donors.

The sample holds a few counts of this clonotype. Its specificity is unknown. The second PCR ran about 7 to 12 cycles with a sample-barcoded 5' primer and J-beta primers. TCRdb re-called the 5' RACE reads through MiXCR, storing one row per CDR3 protein. The sample contains some 710,000 distinct CDR3 sequences, more than 35% of which appear only once. The V end was cut by 0 bases, the J end by 1 base, with 11 bases between. This CDR3 contains 15 residues. CDR1 and CDR2 (germline): DFQATT, SNEGSKA (reference sequence). The sequencing sample was made of blood. This TCR was sampled from an older man in good health. The rearrangement joins TRBV20-1 to TRBJ2-3; D may be TRBD1 (6 bases). The CDR3 DNA is TGCAGTGCTAGAGACAGTAACAGGGGCACAGATACGCAGTATTTT. It codes for CSARDSNRGTDTQYF.